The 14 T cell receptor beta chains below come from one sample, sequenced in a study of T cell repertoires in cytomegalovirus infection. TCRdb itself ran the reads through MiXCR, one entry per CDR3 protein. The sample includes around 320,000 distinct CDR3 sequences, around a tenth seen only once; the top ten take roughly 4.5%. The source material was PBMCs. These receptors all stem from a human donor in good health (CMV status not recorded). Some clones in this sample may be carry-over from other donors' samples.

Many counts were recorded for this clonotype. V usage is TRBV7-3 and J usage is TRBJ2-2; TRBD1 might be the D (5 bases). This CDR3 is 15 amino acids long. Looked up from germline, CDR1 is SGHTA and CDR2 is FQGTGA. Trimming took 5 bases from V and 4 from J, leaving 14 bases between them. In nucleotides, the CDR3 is TGTGCCAGCAGCCCAGGAACAGGACCCACCGGGGAGCTGTTTTTT. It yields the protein CASSPGTGPTGELFF.

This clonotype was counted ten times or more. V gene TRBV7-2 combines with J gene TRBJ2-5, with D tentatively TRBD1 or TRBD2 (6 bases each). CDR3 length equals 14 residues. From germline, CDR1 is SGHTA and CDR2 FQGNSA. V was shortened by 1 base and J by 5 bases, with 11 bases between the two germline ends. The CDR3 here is CASSLEWGAETQYF. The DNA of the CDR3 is TGTGCCAGCAGCTTAGAATGGGGGGCTGAGACCCAGTACTTC.

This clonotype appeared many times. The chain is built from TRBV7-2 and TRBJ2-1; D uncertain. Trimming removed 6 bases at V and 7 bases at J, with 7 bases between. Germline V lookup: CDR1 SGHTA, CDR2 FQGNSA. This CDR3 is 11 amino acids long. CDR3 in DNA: TGTGCCAGCAGTTTACTTAATGAGCAGTTCTTC. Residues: CASSLLNEQFF.

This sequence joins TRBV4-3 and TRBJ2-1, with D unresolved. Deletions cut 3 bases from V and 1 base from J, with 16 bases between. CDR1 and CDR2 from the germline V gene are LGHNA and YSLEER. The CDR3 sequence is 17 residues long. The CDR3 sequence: CASSQRPTRKSYNEQFF. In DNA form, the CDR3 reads TGCGCCAGCAGCCAGAGACCAACACGTAAGTCCTACAATGAGCAGTTCTTC.

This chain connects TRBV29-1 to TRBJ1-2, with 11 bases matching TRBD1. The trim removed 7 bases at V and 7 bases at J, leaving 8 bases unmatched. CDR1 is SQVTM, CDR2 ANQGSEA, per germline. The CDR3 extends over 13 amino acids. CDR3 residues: CSASDRGHGGYTF. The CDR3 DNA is TGCAGCGCTTCGGACAGGGGGCACGGTGGCTACACCTTC.

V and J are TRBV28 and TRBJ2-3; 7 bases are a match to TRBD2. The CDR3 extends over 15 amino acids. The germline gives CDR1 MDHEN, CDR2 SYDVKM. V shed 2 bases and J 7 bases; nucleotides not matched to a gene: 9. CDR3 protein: CASSLLGAGVNTQYF. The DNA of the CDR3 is TGTGCCAGCAGTTTACTTGGCGCGGGAGTGAATACGCAGTATTTT.

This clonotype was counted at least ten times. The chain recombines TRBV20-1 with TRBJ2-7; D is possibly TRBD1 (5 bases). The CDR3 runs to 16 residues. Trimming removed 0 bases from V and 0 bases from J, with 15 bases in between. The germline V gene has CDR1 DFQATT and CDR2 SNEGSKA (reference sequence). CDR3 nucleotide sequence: TGCAGTGCTAGAGATCCCCAGGGTCGGATCTCCTACGAGCAGTACTTC. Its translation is CSARDPQGRISYEQYF.

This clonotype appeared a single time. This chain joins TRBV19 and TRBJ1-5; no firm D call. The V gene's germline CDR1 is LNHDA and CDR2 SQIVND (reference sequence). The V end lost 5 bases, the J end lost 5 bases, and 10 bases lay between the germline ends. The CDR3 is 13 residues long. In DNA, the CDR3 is TGTGCCAGTAGTTTGAAGGAGTATCAGCCCCAGCATTTT. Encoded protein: CASSLKEYQPQHF. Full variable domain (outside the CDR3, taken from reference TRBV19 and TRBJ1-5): DGGITQSPKYLFRKEGQNVTLSCEQNLNHDAMYWYRQDPGQGLRLIYYSQIVNDFQKGDIAEGYSVSREKKESFPLTVTSAQKNPTAFYLCASSLKEYQPQHFGDGTRLSIL.

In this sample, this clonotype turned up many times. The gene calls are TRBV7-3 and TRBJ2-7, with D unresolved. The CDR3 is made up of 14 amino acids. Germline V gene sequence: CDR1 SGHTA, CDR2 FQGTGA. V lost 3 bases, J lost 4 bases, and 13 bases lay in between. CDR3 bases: TGTGCCAGCAGCTTCTCCGGGCGTGGTTACGAGCAGTACTTC. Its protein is CASSFSGRGYEQYF.

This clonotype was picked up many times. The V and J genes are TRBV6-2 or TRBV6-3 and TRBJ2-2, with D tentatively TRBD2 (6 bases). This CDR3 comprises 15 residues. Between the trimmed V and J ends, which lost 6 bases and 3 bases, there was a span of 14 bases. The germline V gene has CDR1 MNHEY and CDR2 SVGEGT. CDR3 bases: TGTGCCAGCAGGCCCCGGGACTTGGACACCGGGGAGCTGTTTTTT. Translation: CASRPRDLDTGELFF.

The DNA of the CDR3 is TGTGCCAGCCTCGAGGGACGGATGAACACTGAAGCTTTCTTT. Amino acids: CASLEGRMNTEAFF. The chain recombines TRBV7-9 with TRBJ1-1; D might be TRBD1 (5 bases). The CDR3 consists of 14 residues. V lost 8 bases and J 0 bases, leaving 13 bases between the germline ends. Germline V lookup: CDR1 SEHNR, CDR2 FQNEAQ (reference sequence).

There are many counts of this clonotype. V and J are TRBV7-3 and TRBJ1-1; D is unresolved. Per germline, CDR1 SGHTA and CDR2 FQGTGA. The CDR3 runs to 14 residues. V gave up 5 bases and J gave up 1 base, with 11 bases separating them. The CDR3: CASSVSPGNTEAFF. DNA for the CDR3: TGTGCCAGCAGCGTAAGCCCGGGGAACACTGAAGCTTTCTTT.

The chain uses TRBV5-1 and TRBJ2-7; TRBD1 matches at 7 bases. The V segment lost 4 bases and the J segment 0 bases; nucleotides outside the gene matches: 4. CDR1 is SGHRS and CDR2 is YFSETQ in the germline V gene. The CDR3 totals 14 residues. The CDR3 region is CASSLGTVSYEQYF. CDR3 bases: TGCGCCAGCAGCCTGGGGACAGTCTCCTACGAGCAGTACTTC.

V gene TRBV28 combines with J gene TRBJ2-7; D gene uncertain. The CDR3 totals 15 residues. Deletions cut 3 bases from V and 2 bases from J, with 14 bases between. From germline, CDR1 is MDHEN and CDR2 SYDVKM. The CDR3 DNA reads TGTGCCAGCAGTTTGGGTGGAGTCGGAGCCTACGAGCAGTACTTC. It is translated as CASSLGGVGAYEQYF.